This T cell receptor (beta chain) was identified in a study of blood T cells in healthy people across ages. Broader study findings: Across the age range, TCR beta diversity per million T cells fell in a roughly linear way.

The CDR3 is 12 amino acids. CDR1 is SEHNR and CDR2 is FQNEAQ in the germline V gene (reference sequence). Trimming at V came to 11 bases and at J to 2 bases, leaving 5 bases not matched to a gene. A word on this clonotype: Its antigen is currently unknown.

Then a second PCR, running roughly 7 to 12 cycles, was carried out with a sample-barcoded 5' primer and a J-beta primer mix. The template-switch adaptor, which had 12 random nucleotides, put a tag on each cDNA molecule. TCRdb independently ran MiXCR on the 5' RACE reads; one entry per CDR3 protein. Among around 1,000,000 distinct CDR3 sequences listed, 25% were seen once. In addition, the sample was reused for a study of T cells of mothers and their children.

V gene TRBV7-9 combines with J gene TRBJ1-1; TRBD1 aligns across 7 bases. The source is a girl between 2 and 10 years old in good health. The sequenced material came from blood. The CDR3 DNA follows: TGTGCCGGAGACAGGGTTAACACTGAAGCTTTCTTT. This translates into CAGDRVNTEAFF. The variable domain in full, completed from reference TRBV7-9 and TRBJ1-1, reads DTGVSQNPRHKITKRGQNVTFRCDPISEHNRLYWYRQTLGQGPEFLTYFQNEAQLEKSRLLSDRFSAERPKGSFSTLEIQRTEQGDSAMYLCAGDRVNTEAFFGQGTRLTVV.